This T cell receptor beta chain originates from a study of blood T cell repertoires in COVID-19. Study in general: Some COVID-19 samples were acute and others convalescent; all came from the United States, Italy and Spain. Sample material is recorded as cDNA or gDNA derived from T cells, B-cell-depleted T cells, or PBMCs.

Trimming took 3 bases from V and 3 from J; bases not matched to a gene: 6. Per the germline V gene, CDR1 is SEHNR and CDR2 is FQNEAQ (reference sequence). The CDR3 runs 15 residues. Here immunoSEQ multiplex PCR was the method, and the copy in TCRdb shows in-frame clones only, minus some. The sample yields almost 200,000 clones, roughly 90% seen once. Clinical history as reported by participants underpinned cohort assignment. Input material: PBMCs or T cells enriched from blood (not recorded which). The sequence was collected from a woman in her late teens or twenties who had recovered from COVID-19. The V call is TRBV7-9, the J call TRBJ2-5; 8 positions match TRBD2. The CDR3 region has the DNA TGTGCCAGCAGCTTCGTAGCGGGGTGGGAAGAGACCCAGTACTTC. Translation: CASSFVAGWEETQYF.